This T cell receptor beta chain was sequenced for a study of T cell repertoires in cytomegalovirus infection. TCRdb reprocessed the reads via MiXCR and lists one record per CDR3 protein. The table has approximately 500,000 distinct CDR3 sequences, 11% seen once. Points on this clonotype: Its antigen remains unidentified.

J was trimmed by 6 bases and V by 8 bases; bases with no gene match: 6. CDR1 is MNHEY, CDR2 SMNVEV, per germline (reference sequence). The CDR3 runs 12 residues. Overall study findings and caveats: HLA-C-restricted CMV-specific TCR beta clonotypes prevailed in the ex vivo response.

The TCR originated in a human donor in good health (CMV status not recorded). Some clones in this sample may be carry-over from other donors' samples. The specimen was PBMCs. This chain links TRBV27 with TRBJ1-2; 7 bases line up with TRBD1. CDR3: CASGRDRDGYTF. The CDR3 bases are TGTGCCAGCGGCCGGGACAGAGATGGCTACACCTTC.